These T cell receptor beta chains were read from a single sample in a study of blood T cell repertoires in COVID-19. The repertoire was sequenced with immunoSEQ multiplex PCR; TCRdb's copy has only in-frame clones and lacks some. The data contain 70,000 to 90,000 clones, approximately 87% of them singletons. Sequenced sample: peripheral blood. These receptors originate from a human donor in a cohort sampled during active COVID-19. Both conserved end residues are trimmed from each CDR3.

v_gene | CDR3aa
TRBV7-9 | AGRQGAHTEAF
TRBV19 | ASSTTGGNQPQH
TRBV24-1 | ATSDFETGGGDQPQH
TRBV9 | ASSVEDAADQPQH
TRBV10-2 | ASSALGGQNTGELF
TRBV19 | ASSINAGNTGELF
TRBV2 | ASSTDRVITGELF
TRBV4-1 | ASSLTGARTEAF
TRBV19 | ASRSQGDEQY
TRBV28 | ASSLWGMTGTYEQY
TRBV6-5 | ASSTDRIQPQH
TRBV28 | ASSSRTSGSDYNEQF
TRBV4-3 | ASSQLRGEDTQY
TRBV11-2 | ASSPRGQQKNIQY
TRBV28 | ASESVGAEAF
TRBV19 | ASSNRDRAGYT
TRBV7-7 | ASSPGGPPDTQY
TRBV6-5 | ASRKDVTGIGGYT
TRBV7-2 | ASSLGSQREQY
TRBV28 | ASSLRDTQY
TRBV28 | ASSLGGLSDSYNSPLH
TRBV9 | ASSVEGTINTEAF
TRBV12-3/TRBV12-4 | ASSGLYQETQY
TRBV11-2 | ASTNPFRGTEAF
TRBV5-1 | ASSQRSSGANVLT
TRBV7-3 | ASSLTPTSYEQY
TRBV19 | ASSITGGNQPQH
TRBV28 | ASSFSEGGNEKLF
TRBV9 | ASSVADRGSEAF
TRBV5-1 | ASSLLATSSYNEQF
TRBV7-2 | ASRKSGKNNEQF
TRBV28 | ASSFYRYEQY
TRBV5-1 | ASSSRPDSSYNEQF
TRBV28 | ASSSRTSGNEETQY
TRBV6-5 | ASIPRGISNQPQH
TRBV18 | ASSPTRQGTDTQY
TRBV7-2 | ASSLDGLAGSYEQY
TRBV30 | AWSVVRVRGSYEQY
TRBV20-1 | SVQGSYEQY
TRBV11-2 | ASSLRLAGGQY
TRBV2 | ASRVPGLAGGSYNEQF
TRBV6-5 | ASSYSPGDPSYEQY
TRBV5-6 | ASSLRGPGNTEAF